This is a list of T cell receptor beta chains from one sample in a study of T-cell reconstitution after alpha-beta-depleted transplantation in children. TCRdb re-called the PCR reads with MiXCR, one entry per CDR3 protein. In the table there are around 600,000 distinct CDR3 sequences, about 23% of which are singletons. This sample comprised PBMCs, mostly from graft donor cells, obtained 360 days after TCRalphabeta/CD19-depleted stem cell transplant. Receptors originate from a boy under two years old who had a stem cell transplant for acute myeloid leukemia, so the T cells may come from the graft donor. Each CDR3 is given with its conserved first and last residue. Each record gives: D gene, clone size, J gene, V gene, CDR3 protein, CDR3 DNA. D genes are given only for firm matches. A clone size is listed for some rows: how often the clone was seen (once, few, many), or a class if it is expanded.

TRBD1 | NA | TRBJ2-1 | TRBV5-5 | CASSFDGQVLNEQFF | TGTGCCAGCAGCTTTGATGGACAGGTCCTTAATGAGCAGTTCTTC
TRBD2 | NA | TRBJ2-7 | TRBV12-3/TRBV12-4 | CASSLEGLAAVEQYF | TGTGCCAGCAGTTTAGAGGGACTAGCGGCGGTCGAGCAGTACTTC
TRBD2 | NA | TRBJ2-7 | TRBV25-1 | CASSAGLAGTYEQYF | TGTGCCAGCAGTGCAGGACTAGCGGGGACCTACGAGCAGTACTTC
NA | many | TRBJ2-7 | TRBV12-3/TRBV12-4 | CASRQNPSSYEQYF | TGTGCCAGCAGACAGAACCCAAGCTCCTACGAGCAGTACTTC
NA | many | TRBJ1-2 | TRBV12-3/TRBV12-4 | CASSLATPYGYTF | TGTGCCAGCAGTTTAGCCACACCCTATGGCTACACCTTC
NA | few | TRBJ2-3 | TRBV20-1 | CSARRPNTQYF | TGCAGTGCTAGAAGGCCGAATACGCAGTATTTT
NA | many | TRBJ2-5 | TRBV6-1 | CASSESGWRPQETQYF | TGTGCCAGCAGTGAGTCGGGGTGGAGGCCCCAAGAGACCCAGTACTTC
TRBD1 | few | TRBJ1-6 | TRBV7-2 | CASSLVGTGGGSPLHF | TGTGCCAGCAGCTTAGTGGGGACAGGGGGCGGTTCACCCCTCCACTTT
NA | NA | TRBJ1-2 | TRBV4-3 | CASSQTMGSAGYTF | TGCGCCAGCAGCCAGACGATGGGATCAGCGGGCTACACCTTC
NA | few | TRBJ1-2 | TRBV6-5 | CASTQLGARQGARGYTF | TGTGCCAGCACTCAGTTGGGGGCGCGGCAGGGTGCGCGAGGCTACACCTTC
TRBD2 | NA | TRBJ2-5 | TRBV5-1 | CASSLAALGRVGETQYF | TGCGCCAGCAGCTTGGCTGCCCTCGGGAGGGTCGGGGAGACCCAGTACTTC
TRBD1 | few | TRBJ2-5 | TRBV12-3/TRBV12-4 | CASSSIQGARETQYF | TGTGCCAGCAGTTCTATACAGGGGGCTAGGGAGACCCAGTACTTC
NA | many | TRBJ2-1 | TRBV15 | CATSSEGDSYNEQFF | TGTGCCACCAGCTCCGAGGGCGACTCCTACAATGAGCAGTTCTTC
NA | NA | TRBJ2-3 | TRBV27 | CASSLREGADTQYF | TGTGCCAGCAGTTTGCGGGAAGGGGCAGATACGCAGTATTTT
NA | few | TRBJ2-3 | TRBV15 | CATSRVRRSRDTQYF | TGTGCCACCAGCAGAGTGAGGAGAAGTAGGGATACGCAGTATTTT
NA | NA | TRBJ1-2 | TRBV20-1 | CSARVVSNYGYTF | TGCAGTGCTAGAGTAGTTTCTAACTATGGCTACACCTTC
TRBD1 | NA | TRBJ1-4 | TRBV20-1 | CSAPAGTVNEKLFF | TGCAGTGCTCCAGCCGGGACAGTAAATGAAAAACTGTTTTTT
NA | NA | TRBJ2-5 | TRBV4-1 | CASSQAAIRETQYF | TGCGCCAGCAGCCAAGCTGCGATTCGAGAGACCCAGTACTTC
NA | NA | TRBJ1-2 | TRBV7-2 | CASSLAPEVSARYGYTF | TGTGCCAGCAGCTTAGCCCCTGAGGTATCCGCTCGGTATGGCTACACCTTC
NA | few | TRBJ1-2 | TRBV6-5 | CASSSRVSTENYGYTF | TGTGCCAGCAGTTCCAGGGTATCGACCGAGAACTATGGCTACACCTTC
NA | few | TRBJ2-3 | TRBV7-2 | CASSLMGARDTQYF | TGTGCCAGCAGCTTAATGGGGGCGAGGGATACGCAGTATTTT
TRBD1 | NA | TRBJ1-2 | TRBV7-2 | CASSITGGSNYGYTF | TGTGCCAGCAGCATAACAGGGGGATCTAACTATGGCTACACCTTC
TRBD1 | NA | TRBJ1-5 | TRBV7-9 | CASSPGQGEQPQHF | TGTGCCAGCAGCCCGGGACAGGGAGAACAGCCCCAGCATTTT
NA | few | TRBJ2-1 | TRBV4-1 | CASGLGGNEQFF | TGCGCCAGCGGACTAGGGGGGAATGAGCAGTTCTTC
NA | NA | TRBJ1-5 | TRBV10-2 | CASRDGGNQPQHF | TGCGCCAGCAGGGACGGGGGCAATCAGCCCCAGCATTTT
NA | NA | TRBJ2-1 | TRBV21-1 | CASSNVATYNEQFF | TGTGCCAGCAGCAATGTCGCTACCTACAATGAGCAGTTCTTC
NA | NA | TRBJ1-6 | TRBV20-1 | CSARVGGRGDYSPLHF | TGCAGTGCTAGAGTTGGAGGTCGCGGTGACTATTCACCCCTCCACTTT
TRBD1 | NA | TRBJ1-1 | TRBV20-1 | CSASRQGARGTEAFF | TGCAGTGCTAGTCGACAGGGGGCAAGAGGAACTGAAGCTTTCTTT
NA | many | TRBJ2-7 | TRBV9 | CASSVDPGSYEQYF | TGTGCCAGCAGCGTAGATCCGGGGTCCTACGAGCAGTACTTC
NA | many | TRBJ1-2 | TRBV20-1 | CSAIPRGAYGYTF | TGCAGTGCTATCCCACGGGGGGCCTATGGCTACACCTTC
NA | once | TRBJ1-3 | TRBV7-9 | CASSLPGAAGNTIYF | TGTGCCAGCAGCTTACCGGGGGCAGCTGGAAACACCATATATTTT
NA | NA | TRBJ1-1 | TRBV9 | CASSIGETEAFF | TGTGCCAGCAGTATAGGGGAAACTGAAGCTTTCTTT
NA | NA | TRBJ2-1 | TRBV11-2 | CASSLGGGGEQFF | TGTGCCAGCAGCTTGGGGGGGGGCGGTGAGCAGTTCTTC
TRBD1 | many | TRBJ2-2 | TRBV4-2 | CASSRGTGANTGELFF | TGTGCCAGCAGCCGCGGGACAGGAGCGAACACCGGGGAGCTGTTTTTT
NA | many | TRBJ2-1 | TRBV12-3/TRBV12-4 | CASSAHKGVYNEQFF | TGTGCCAGCAGCGCCCACAAGGGGGTCTACAATGAGCAGTTCTTC
NA | many | TRBJ2-1 | TRBV25-1 | CASSEQGNEQFF | TGTGCCAGCAGTGAACAGGGAAATGAGCAGTTCTTC
NA | many | TRBJ1-1 | TRBV29-1 | CSVEVRGGYTEAFF | TGCAGCGTTGAAGTTCGGGGGGGCTACACTGAAGCTTTCTTT
NA | many | TRBJ2-4 | TRBV5-1 | CASSWDFNIQYF | TGCGCCAGCAGCTGGGACTTTAACATTCAGTACTTC
NA | many | TRBJ1-4 | TRBV28 | CASSLDADGATKEKLFF | TGTGCCAGCAGTTTGGACGCCGACGGGGCAACTAAAGAAAAACTGTTTTTT
TRBD1 | NA | TRBJ2-7 | TRBV12-3/TRBV12-4 | CASSPRDSSDEQYF | TGTGCCAGCAGTCCCAGGGACAGTTCCGACGAGCAGTACTTC
NA | few | TRBJ2-3 | TRBV20-1 | CSAREATDTQYF | TGCAGTGCTAGAGAAGCCACAGATACGCAGTATTTT
NA | NA | TRBJ2-1 | TRBV20-1 | CSARLNNEQFF | TGCAGTGCTAGATTAAATAATGAGCAGTTCTTC
TRBD2 | NA | TRBJ2-3 | TRBV20-1 | CSARVRAGYTDTQYF | TGCAGTGCTAGGGTTAGAGCGGGGTACACAGATACGCAGTATTTT
NA | few | TRBJ2-7 | TRBV6-5 | CASSYRAGGDWEQYF | TGTGCCAGCAGTTACCGGGCAGGGGGGGATTGGGAGCAGTACTTC
NA | NA | TRBJ2-7 | TRBV7-9 | CASGSGHYEQYF | TGTGCCAGCGGGTCAGGGCACTACGAGCAGTACTTC
TRBD2 | NA | TRBJ2-2 | TRBV5-1 | CASSGGEFPNTGELFF | TGCGCCAGCAGCGGGGGGGAGTTTCCGAACACCGGGGAGCTGTTTTTT
TRBD1 | NA | TRBJ1-1 | TRBV20-1 | CSASRTGLRDTEAFF | TGCAGTGCCAGTCGGACAGGCCTAAGGGACACTGAAGCTTTCTTT
NA | NA | TRBJ2-2 | TRBV5-1 | CASTYMRGDAPTGELFF | TGCGCCAGCACGTACATGAGGGGGGATGCCCCCACCGGGGAGCTGTTCTTT
NA | few | TRBJ2-1 | TRBV20-1 | CSAREVGNEQFF | TGCAGTGCTAGAGAGGTAGGGAATGAGCAGTTCTTC
NA | NA | TRBJ2-7 | TRBV7-2 | CASSLWARDSYEQYF | TGTGCCAGCAGCTTATGGGCTAGAGATAGCTACGAGCAGTACTTC
TRBD2 | many | TRBJ2-3 | TRBV20-1 | CSARDPGGGGSDTQYF | TGCAGTGCTAGAGATCCCGGCGGGGGTGGGTCAGATACGCAGTATTTT